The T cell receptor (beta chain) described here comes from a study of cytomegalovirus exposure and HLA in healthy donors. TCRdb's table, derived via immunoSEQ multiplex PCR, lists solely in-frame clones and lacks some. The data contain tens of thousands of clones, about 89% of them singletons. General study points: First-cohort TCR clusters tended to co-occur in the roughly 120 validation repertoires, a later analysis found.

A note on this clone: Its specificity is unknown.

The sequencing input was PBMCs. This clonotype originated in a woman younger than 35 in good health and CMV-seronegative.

CDR3: CAWRLAGPSTDTQYF. CDR3 coding DNA: TGTGCCTGGAGGCTAGCGGGGCCCAGCACAGATACGCAGTATTTT. J is TRBJ2-3 and V is TRBV30; 9 nucleotides align to TRBD2. The CDR3 contains 15 residues. V trimming: 3 bases; J trimming: 0 bases; junction bases outside the gene matches: 4. CDR1 and CDR2 from the germline V gene are GTSNPN and SVGIG (reference sequence). Full variable domain (rest looked up from reference TRBV30 and TRBJ2-3): SQTIHQWPATLVQPVGSPLSLECTVEGTSNPNLYWYRQAAGRGLQLLFYSVGIGQISSEVPQNLSASRPQDRQFILSSKKLLLSDSGFYLCAWRLAGPSTDTQYFGPGTRLTVL.